This TCR beta chain was sequenced during a study of CXCR3-negative and CXCR3-positive naive CD8 T cells. UMI-labeled TRB cDNA libraries were prepared by 5' RACE. TCRdb re-called the 5' RACE reads; one entry per CDR3 protein, DNA not given. Its listing shows some 130,000 distinct CDR3 sequences. Details on this clonotype: No antigen is known for it.

Per the germline V gene, CDR1 is MDHEN and CDR2 is SYDVKM. The CDR3 covers 16 residues. Study-level points and caveats: Naive CXCR3-positive cells had TRB CDR3s more hydrophobic than those of CXCR3-negative naive cells.

Sequencing was done on a sample of naive CXCR3- CD8+ T cells from blood. The subset denotes: CD45RO-CCR7+CD27+CD95- naive CD8+ T cells lacking CXCR3 (TNR3-). This receptor was obtained from a human donor in good health. Some clones in this sample may be carry-over from other donors' samples. This chain connects TRBV28 to TRBJ2-7; TCRdb lists TRBD1, though no DNA is available to test this call. The CDR3 sequence is CASSPRQRLFSYEQYF.